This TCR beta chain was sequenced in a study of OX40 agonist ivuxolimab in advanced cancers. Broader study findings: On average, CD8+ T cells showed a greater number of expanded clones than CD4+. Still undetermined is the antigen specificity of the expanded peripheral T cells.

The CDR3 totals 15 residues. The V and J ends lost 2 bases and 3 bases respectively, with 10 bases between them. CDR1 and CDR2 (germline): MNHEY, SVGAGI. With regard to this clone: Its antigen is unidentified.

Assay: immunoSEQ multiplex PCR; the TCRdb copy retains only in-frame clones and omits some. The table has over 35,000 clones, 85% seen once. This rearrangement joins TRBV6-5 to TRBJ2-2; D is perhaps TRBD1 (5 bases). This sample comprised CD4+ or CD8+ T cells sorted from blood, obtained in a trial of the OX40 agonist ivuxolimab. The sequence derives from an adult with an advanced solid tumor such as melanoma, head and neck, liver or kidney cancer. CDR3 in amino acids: CASSYGAAHTGELFF. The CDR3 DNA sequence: TGTGCCAGCAGTTACGGGGCAGCACACACCGGGGAGCTGTTTTTT.